This T cell receptor beta chain was recorded in a study of T-cell reconstitution after alpha-beta-depleted transplantation in children. The V and J ends lost 5 bases and 3 bases respectively, with 17 bases between them. Germline CDR1 and CDR2: DFQATT and SNEGSKA (reference sequence). The length of the CDR3 is 14 residues. Molecular barcoding with unique molecular identifiers was used for the TCRbeta library. TCRdb called the PCR reads again in MiXCR, with one record for every CDR3 protein. Of 700,000 to 850,000 distinct CDR3 sequences in the sample, approximately 15% were seen once. This sequence joins TRBV20-1 and TRBJ2-7; tentatively, D is TRBD2 (5 bases). Sequenced material: PBMCs, mostly from graft donor cells, taken 360 days after TCRalphabeta/CD19-depleted stem cell transplant. The receptor was isolated from a male patient between 10 and 17 years old who had a stem cell transplant for acute lymphoblastic leukemia, so the T cells may come from the graft donor. The CDR3 protein is CSAEVGSADYEQYF. CDR3 sequence (DNA): TGCAGTGCTGAAGTAGGTAGCGCGGACTACGAGCAGTACTTC.